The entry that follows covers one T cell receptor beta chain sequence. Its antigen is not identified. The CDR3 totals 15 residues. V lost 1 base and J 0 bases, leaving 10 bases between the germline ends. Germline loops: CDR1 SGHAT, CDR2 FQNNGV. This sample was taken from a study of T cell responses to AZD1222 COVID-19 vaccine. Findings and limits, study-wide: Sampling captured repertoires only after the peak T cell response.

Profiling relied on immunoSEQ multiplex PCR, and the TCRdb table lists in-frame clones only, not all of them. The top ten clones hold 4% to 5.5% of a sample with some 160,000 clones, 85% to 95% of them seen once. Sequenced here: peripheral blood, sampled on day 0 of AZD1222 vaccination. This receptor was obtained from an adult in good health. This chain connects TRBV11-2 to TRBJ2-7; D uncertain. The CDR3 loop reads CASSLVGFSSYEQYF. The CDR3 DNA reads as TGTGCCAGCAGCTTAGTTGGGTTCAGCTCCTACGAGCAGTACTTC.